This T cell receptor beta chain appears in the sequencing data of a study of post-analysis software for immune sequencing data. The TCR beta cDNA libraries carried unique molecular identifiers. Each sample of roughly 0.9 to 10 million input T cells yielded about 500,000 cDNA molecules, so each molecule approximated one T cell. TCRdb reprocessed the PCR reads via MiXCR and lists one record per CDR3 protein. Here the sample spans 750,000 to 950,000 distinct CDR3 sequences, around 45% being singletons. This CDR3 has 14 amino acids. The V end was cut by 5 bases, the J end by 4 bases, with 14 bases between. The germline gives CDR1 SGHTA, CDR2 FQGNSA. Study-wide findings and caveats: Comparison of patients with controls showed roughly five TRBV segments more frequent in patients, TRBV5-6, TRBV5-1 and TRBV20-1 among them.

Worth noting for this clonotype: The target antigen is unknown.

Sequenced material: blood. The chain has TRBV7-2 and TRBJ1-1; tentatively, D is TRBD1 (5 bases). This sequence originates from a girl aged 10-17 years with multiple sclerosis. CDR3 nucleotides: TGTGCCAGCAGCCAATCGACAGACGGCACTGAAGCTTTCTTT. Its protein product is CASSQSTDGTEAFF.